What follows are 13 T cell receptor beta chains derived from one specimen sequenced in a study of T cells in localized non-small cell lung cancer. Clones were read by immunoSEQ multiplex PCR, and TCRdb kept only the in-frame ones, dropping some. The sample contains tens of thousands of clones, 80% to 90% of which appear only once. This sample comprised peripheral blood, obtained before any cancer treatment. Receptors originate from a man aged 40 to 70 with stage I squamous cell lung carcinoma.

This chain joins TRBV5-4 and TRBJ2-2, with unresolved D. V lost 6 bases and J 8 bases, leaving 8 bases between the germline ends. Germline V lookup: CDR1 SGHNT, CDR2 YYREEE (reference sequence). This CDR3 is built from 11 residues. The CDR3 sequence: CASTFLGELFF. The CDR3 DNA follows: TGTGCCAGCACTTTCTTAGGGGAGCTGTTTTTT.

The chain is built from TRBV28 and TRBJ2-2; 7 bases map to TRBD2. V shed 8 bases, J shed 0 bases, and the junction held 3 bases outside the gene matches. The germline V gene has CDR1 MDHEN and CDR2 SYDVKM. This CDR3 has 14 residues. As DNA, the CDR3 is TGTGCCAGCTGGGAGGGGTCGAACACCGGGGAGCTGTTTTTT. It specifies CASWEGSNTGELFF.

This chain links TRBV5-6 with TRBJ2-2, with TRBD1 matching 12 bases. Trimming took 0 bases from V and 4 from J; bases not matched to a gene: 1. CDR1 and CDR2 (germline): SGHDT, YYEEEE. The CDR3 is 16 amino acids. This CDR3 reads CASSLVGQGATGELFF. CDR3 bases: TGTGCCAGCAGCTTGGTGGGACAGGGGGCCACCGGGGAGCTGTTTTTT.

The chain couples TRBV2 to TRBJ1-3; the D gene is possibly TRBD1 (5 bases). Germline V gives CDR1 SNHLY, CDR2 FYNNEI. V shed 7 bases and J shed 4 bases, with 11 bases lying between them. This CDR3 has 13 residues. CDR3 sequence reads: CASTYQGGNTIYF. CDR3 coding DNA: TGTGCCAGCACTTACCAGGGAGGAAACACCATATATTTT.

The table lists this clone with a count of one. This chain uses TRBV7-9 with TRBJ1-5; D is undetermined. The CDR3 is 15 residues long. In germline, CDR1 is SEHNR, CDR2 FQNEAQ (reference sequence). V lost 1 base, J lost 6 bases, and 13 bases lay in between. As DNA, the CDR3 is TGTGCCAGCAGCTTAGAAGTAATTGCGGGTCAGCCCCAGCATTTT. This translates into CASSLEVIAGQPQHF.

This chain uses TRBV7-8 with TRBJ1-3, with 8 bases identical to TRBD1. This CDR3 is built from 17 residues. Looked up from germline, CDR1 is SGHVS and CDR2 is FQNEAQ. V was clipped by 1 base and J by 3 bases; unmatched bases: 8. The CDR3 reads CASSLGTGKGGGNTIYF. The CDR3 DNA reads as TGTGCCAGCAGCTTAGGGACAGGGAAAGGGGGTGGAAACACCATATATTTT.

This clone has more than one count but fewer than ten. The chain uses TRBV4-1 and TRBJ1-1; perhaps TRBD1 as D (6 bases). With 4 bases removed from V and 2 bases from J, the gap between germline ends came to 11 bases. Germline V CDR1 and CDR2: MGHRA, YSYEKL. The CDR3 length is 14 residues. DNA for the CDR3: TGCGCCAGCAGCCGGGGGACAATCAACACTGAAGCTTTCTTT. Its translation: CASSRGTINTEAFF.

This clone turned up a few times. The rearrangement uses TRBV7-2 and TRBJ2-7; 8 bases are a match to TRBD1. The CDR3 is 16 amino acids. Germline V lookup: CDR1 SGHTA, CDR2 FQGNSA. The J segment lost 5 bases and the V segment lost 1 base, leaving 10 bases of the junction unmatched. Here the CDR3 reads CASSLGVWTGQNEQYF. The DNA of the CDR3 is TGTGCCAGCAGCTTAGGCGTGTGGACAGGGCAAAACGAGCAGTACTTC.

The J gene is TRBJ2-5, the V gene TRBV11-2; D may be TRBD2 (6 bases). V shed 0 bases and J shed 5 bases, with 13 bases lying between them. The CDR3 covers 15 residues. CDR1 and CDR2 from the germline V gene are SGHAT and FQNNGV. CDR3 sequence: CASSLEGGVWETQYF. The CDR3 coding sequence is TGTGCCAGCAGCTTAGAAGGCGGGGTATGGGAGACCCAGTACTTC.

There are a few counts of this clone. The rearrangement uses TRBV5-5 and TRBJ1-6, with D hard to call. The V and J ends lost 5 bases and 9 bases respectively, with 12 bases between them. The CDR3 is 13 residues long. Germline values: CDR1 SGHKS, CDR2 YYEKEE (reference sequence). The CDR3 sequence: CASSPIPFSPLHF. CDR3 nucleotides: TGTGCCAGCAGTCCGATCCCCTTTTCACCCCTCCACTTT.

The chain is built from TRBV27 and TRBJ2-6; TRBD1 matches at 9 bases. This CDR3 comprises 16 residues. Germline CDR1 reads MNHEY; CDR2 reads SMNVEV (reference sequence). Unmatched junction bases numbered 3, after V lost 6 bases and J lost 0 bases. The CDR3 loop reads CASRDRGFSGANVLTF. In DNA, the CDR3 is TGTGCCAGCAGGGACAGGGGTTTCTCTGGGGCCAACGTCCTGACTTTC.

The J gene is TRBJ2-2, the V gene TRBV4-1; 8 positions agree with TRBD2. Trimming removed 4 bases from V and 4 bases from J; junction bases left unmatched: 11. The CDR3 runs 17 residues. CDR1 is MGHRA and CDR2 is YSYEKL in the germline V gene. In DNA form, the CDR3 reads TGCGCCAGCAGCCGAGAACCCGGGGGGGGCCTCACCGGGGAGCTGTTTTTT. It specifies CASSREPGGGLTGELFF.

The chain links TRBV6-1 to TRBJ1-1; D is unclear. V was clipped by 2 bases and J by 0 bases, with 16 bases between them. Germline assignment: CDR1 MNHNS and CDR2 SASEGT. The length of the CDR3 is 17 residues. CDR3 residues: CASSESLGFILNTEAFF. The CDR3 DNA is TGTGCCAGCAGTGAATCCCTCGGCTTTATTCTGAACACTGAAGCTTTCTTT.